This T cell receptor beta chain was sequenced during a study of cytomegalovirus exposure and HLA in healthy donors. Study-level information: A prior analysis found around 110 million unique TCR beta sequences from 170 million or so T cells. Study-level points and caveats: The study labeled more than 150 TCR beta chains cytomegalovirus-associated. An Asian-associated ancestry cluster reportedly showed fewer N-insertions than the approximately 700-donor mean in a later analysis.

The primer mix had 60 Vbeta and 13 Jbeta primers. The repertoire was sequenced with immunoSEQ multiplex PCR; TCRdb's copy has only in-frame clones and lacks some. The sample lists 150,000 to 200,000 clones, less than 85% occurring once. Germline V gene data show CDR1 as SGHDT and CDR2 as YYEEEE. J lost 0 bases, V lost 7 bases, and 3 bases had no gene match. The CDR3 length is 15 residues. In regard to this clone: Its matching antigen is unknown.

This sequence joins TRBV5-6 and TRBJ1-4, with 10 bases that match TRBD1. The sample taken for sequencing was PBMCs. This clonotype was sampled from a boy younger than 18 in good health and CMV-seronegative. Here the CDR3 reads CASGTGAATNEKLFF. The DNA for the CDR3 is TGTGCCAGCGGGACAGGGGCCGCAACTAATGAAAAACTGTTTTTT.